This T cell receptor beta chain derives from a study of blood T cell repertoires in COVID-19. Across the study: Specimens from acute and convalescent COVID-19 originated in the United States, Italy and Spain. Sources were T cells, B-cell-depleted T cells, or PBMCs; the material itself was cDNA or gDNA.

Participant-given clinical history determined each cohort assignment. Recovered status in Cohort 3 required two negative PCRs, clearance, or symptom resolution. The junction had 2 bases not matched to a gene; V was cut back by 0 bases and J by 4 bases. The CDR3 totals 15 residues. Germline V gene lookup returns CDR1 LNHDA and CDR2 SQIVND (reference sequence). Assay: immunoSEQ multiplex PCR; the TCRdb copy retains only in-frame clones and omits some. The sample shows 200,000 to 250,000 clones, nearly 90% of them seen only once. The receptor was derived from a man aged 25-45 years who had recovered from COVID-19. The sample taken for sequencing was PBMCs or T cells enriched from blood (not recorded which). The chain couples TRBV19 to TRBJ2-1; 8 bases line up with TRBD2. CDR3 loop: CASSIELAEYNEQFF. The CDR3 DNA follows: TGTGCCAGTAGTATAGAACTAGCGGAATACAATGAGCAGTTCTTC.